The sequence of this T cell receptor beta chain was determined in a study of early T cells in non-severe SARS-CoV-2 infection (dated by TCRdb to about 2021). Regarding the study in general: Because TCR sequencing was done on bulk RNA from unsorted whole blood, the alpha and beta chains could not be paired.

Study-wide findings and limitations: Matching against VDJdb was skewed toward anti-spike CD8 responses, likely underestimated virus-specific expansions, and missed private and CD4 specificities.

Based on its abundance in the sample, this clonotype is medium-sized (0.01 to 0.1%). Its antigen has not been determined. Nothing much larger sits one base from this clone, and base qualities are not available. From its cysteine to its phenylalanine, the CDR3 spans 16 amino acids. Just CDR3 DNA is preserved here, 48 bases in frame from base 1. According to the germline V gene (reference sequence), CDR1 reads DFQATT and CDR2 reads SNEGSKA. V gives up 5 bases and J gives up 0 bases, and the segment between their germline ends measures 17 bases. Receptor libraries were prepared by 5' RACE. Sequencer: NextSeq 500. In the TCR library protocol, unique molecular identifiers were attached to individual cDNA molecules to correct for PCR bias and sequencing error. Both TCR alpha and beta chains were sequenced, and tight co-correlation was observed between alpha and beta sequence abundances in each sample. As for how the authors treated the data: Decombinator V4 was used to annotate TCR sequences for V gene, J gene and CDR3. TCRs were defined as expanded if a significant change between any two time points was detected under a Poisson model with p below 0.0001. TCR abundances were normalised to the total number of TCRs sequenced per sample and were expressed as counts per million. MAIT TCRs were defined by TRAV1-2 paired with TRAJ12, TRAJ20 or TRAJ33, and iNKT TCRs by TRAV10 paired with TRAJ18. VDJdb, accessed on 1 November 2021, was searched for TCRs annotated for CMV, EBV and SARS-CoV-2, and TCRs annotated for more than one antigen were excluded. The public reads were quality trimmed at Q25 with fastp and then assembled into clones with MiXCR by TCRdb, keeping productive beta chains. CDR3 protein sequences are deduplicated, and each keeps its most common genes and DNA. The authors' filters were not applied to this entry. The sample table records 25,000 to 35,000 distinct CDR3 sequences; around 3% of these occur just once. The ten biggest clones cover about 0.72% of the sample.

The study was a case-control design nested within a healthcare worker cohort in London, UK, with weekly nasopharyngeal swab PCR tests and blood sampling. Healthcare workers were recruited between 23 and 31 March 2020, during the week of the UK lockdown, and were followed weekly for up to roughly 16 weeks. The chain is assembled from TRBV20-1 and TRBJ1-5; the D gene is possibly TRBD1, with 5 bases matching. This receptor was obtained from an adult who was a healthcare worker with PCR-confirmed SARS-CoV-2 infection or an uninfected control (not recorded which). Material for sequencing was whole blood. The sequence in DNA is TGCAGTGCTCAACCCATTGACAGAGTTAGCAATCAGCCCCAGCATTTT. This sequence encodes CSAQPIDRVSNQPQHF.